This T cell receptor (beta chain) is from a study of blood T cell repertoires in COVID-19. Losses at the gene ends were 3 bases for V and 0 bases for J; bases not matched to a gene: 2. This CDR3 has 14 residues. CDR1 and CDR2 (germline): SGDLS, YYNGEE. Libraries were prepared by immunoSEQ multiplex PCR; TCRdb keeps only in-frame clonotypes and omits some of them. The table includes 200,000 to 250,000 clones, about 79% detected once. This clone was detected a few times. Sequencing input: peripheral blood. The V call is TRBV9, the J call TRBJ1-1; TRBD1 agrees at 7 bases. This clonotype was sampled from a man aged 50-60 years with active or convalescent COVID-19. The CDR3 loop is CASSEGQLNTEAFF. Here the CDR3 DNA reads TGTGCCAGCAGCGAGGGACAGTTGAACACTGAAGCTTTCTTT.